The T cell receptor (beta chain) under discussion was sequenced for a study of spatial heterogeneity in lung cancer. Study information: More beta-chain than alpha-chain sequences were consistently detected.

TCRdb reprocessed the 5' RACE reads with MiXCR, giving one entry per CDR3 protein. The data contain roughly 120,000 distinct CDR3 sequences, 9% to 15% of them singletons. Indicated time point: blood at routine non-recurrence follow-up after resection. Whole RNA, isolated from tumor, nontumor lung or frozen PBMC, was sequenced without prior sorting. This clonotype showed up many times. The antigen remains unidentified. Findings of the study overall: At tumor resection, ubiquitous expanded TCRs were detected in blood more often than later.

Germline values: CDR1 GTSNPN, CDR2 SVGIG (reference sequence). This CDR3 comprises 11 residues. Between the trimmed V and J ends, which lost 1 base and 7 bases, there was a span of 7 bases. This rearrangement joins TRBV30 to TRBJ1-2; D ambiguous. The sample consisted of PBMCs, taken at follow-up. This TCR was recovered from a male donor with early-stage non-small cell lung cancer. CDR3 nucleotide sequence: TGTGCCTGGAGTGGGGCTGGTGGCTACACCTTC. Its translation: CAWSGAGGYTF.